Listed below are T cell receptor beta chains from one sample, sequenced in a study of blood T cell repertoires in COVID-19. Data came from immunoSEQ multiplex PCR; TCRdb stores just in-frame clones and leaves some out. The repertoire holds around 150,000 clones, with around nine tenths as singletons. The sample consisted of peripheral blood. These TCRs come from a middle-aged woman with acute or convalescent COVID-19. The CDR3 runs from the conserved cysteine through the conserved F or W. A D gene is named only where the DNA matches it firmly. The size entry is marked missing in some rows and otherwise reads once, few, many or a size class.

>TRBD1|TRBV10-3|TRBJ1-1|15|few
CAISGGQGAWAEAFF
TGTGCCATCAGTGGGGGACAGGGGGCGTGGGCTGAAGCTTTCTTT
>NA|TRBV6-5|TRBJ1-2|16|NA
CASSYSGRQANYGYTF
TGTGCCAGCAGTTACTCAGGCAGGCAAGCTAACTATGGCTACACCTTC
>NA|TRBV4-3|TRBJ1-6|18|NA
CASSQERGKSSYNSPLHF
TGCGCCAGCAGCCAAGAACGTGGCAAAAGCTCCTATAATTCACCCCTCCACTTT
>TRBD2|TRBV11-2|TRBJ2-1|15|NA
CASSPKRGSYNEQFF
TGTGCCAGCAGCCCAAAGCGGGGGTCCTACAATGAGCAGTTCTTC
>TRBD2|TRBV6-5|TRBJ2-7|16|NA
CASSYTPGTRAYEQYF
TGTGCCAGCAGTTACACGCCCGGGACTAGGGCCTACGAGCAGTACTTC
>TRBD2|TRBV2|TRBJ2-1|15|NA
CASRSTSGRGGEQFF
TGTGCCAGCAGGTCGACTAGCGGGAGGGGGGGTGAGCAGTTCTTC
>TRBD1|TRBV7-2|TRBJ1-6|15|NA
CASSLLGQTNSPLHF
TGTGCCAGCAGCTTACTGGGACAGACTAATTCACCCCTCCACTTT
>NA|TRBV7-2|TRBJ1-1|17|NA
CASSLNPPQAANTEAFF
TGTGCCAGCAGCTTAAATCCCCCGCAGGCCGCGAACACTGAAGCTTTCTTT
>NA|TRBV28|TRBJ1-4|14|NA
CASSPTGGWEKLFF
TGTGCCAGCAGTCCTACGGGGGGCTGGGAAAAACTGTTTTTT
>TRBD1|TRBV7-9|TRBJ2-7|14|NA
CASSLPGQTYEQYF
TGTGCCAGCAGCCTCCCGGGACAGACCTACGAGCAGTACTTC
>TRBD1|TRBV28|TRBJ1-1|18|NA
CASSFLLGTERMNTEAFF
TGTGCCAGCAGCTTCCTCCTTGGGACAGAGAGAATGAACACTGAAGCTTTCTTT
>TRBD2|TRBV9|TRBJ2-7|15|few
CASSVGLAGEGEQYF
TGTGCCAGCAGCGTAGGGCTAGCGGGAGAAGGCGAGCAGTACTTC
>NA|TRBV4-2|TRBJ2-7|16|NA
CASSQDGETATYEQYF
TGTGCCAGCAGCCAAGACGGAGAGACGGCCACCTACGAGCAGTACTTC
>TRBD2|TRBV4-1|TRBJ2-1|16|NA
CASSQEGTSGRNEQFF
TGCGCCAGCAGCCAAGAAGGGACTAGCGGGAGGAATGAGCAGTTCTTC
>TRBD2|TRBV9|TRBJ2-5|14|NA
CASSPGLAEETQYF
TGTGCCAGCAGCCCGGGACTAGCGGAAGAGACCCAGTACTTC
>NA|TRBV7-2|TRBJ2-7|14|NA
CASSPTGHSYEQYF
TGTGCCAGCAGCCCGACGGGACATTCCTACGAGCAGTACTTC
>NA|TRBV11-1|TRBJ2-2|13|NA
CASSFRGTGELFF
TGTGCCAGCAGTTTCAGGGGCACCGGGGAGCTGTTTTTT
>TRBD2|TRBV24-1|TRBJ2-3|16|NA
CATSDWTSGGTDTQYF
TGTGCCACCAGTGACTGGACTAGCGGGGGAACAGATACGCAGTATTTT
>NA|TRBV28|TRBJ1-6|15|NA
CASSLRGLYNSPLHF
TGTGCCAGCAGTTTAAGGGGCCTCTATAATTCACCCCTCCACTTT
>NA|TRBV7-2|TRBJ1-2|14|NA
CASSLGQANYGYTF
TGTGCCAGCAGCTTAGGACAGGCCAACTATGGCTACACCTTC
>TRBD2|TRBV7-2|TRBJ2-7|16|NA
CASSLVSGRVSYEQYF
TGTGCCAGCAGCTTAGTCAGCGGGAGGGTCTCCTACGAGCAGTACTTC
>NA|TRBV28|TRBJ1-2|11|NA
CASSRGGGYTF
TGTGCCAGCAGCAGAGGTGGAGGCTACACCTTC
>TRBD1|TRBV6-5|TRBJ1-1|14|NA
CASSTGGGMKEAFF
TGTGCCAGCAGTACAGGGGGCGGTATGAAGGAAGCTTTCTTT
>NA|TRBV27|TRBJ1-6|18|NA
CASSFPGATRPGGPPLHF
TGTGCCAGCAGTTTTCCGGGGGCCACTCGTCCGGGAGGGCCACCCCTCCACTTT
>TRBD2|TRBV11-2|TRBJ2-3|17|NA
CASSQAPTSGSTDTQYF
TGTGCCAGCAGCCAAGCTCCTACTAGCGGGAGCACAGATACGCAGTATTTT
>NA|TRBV7-9|TRBJ2-2|19|NA
CASRTQIRTNVPRTGELFF
TGTGCCAGCAGAACCCAAATTCGGACTAATGTTCCGAGGACCGGGGAGCTGTTTTTT
>NA|TRBV5-1|TRBJ1-6|15|NA
CASSLSTAWGSPLHF
TGCGCCAGCAGCTTGTCGACGGCCTGGGGCTCACCCCTCCACTTT
>TRBD1|TRBV6-5|TRBJ1-1|15|NA
CASTGQGGMNTEAFF
TGTGCCAGCACCGGACAGGGAGGAATGAACACTGAAGCTTTCTTT
>NA|TRBV24-1|TRBJ1-2|14|NA
CATSERQTNYGYTF
TGTGCCACCAGTGAACGACAGACCAACTATGGCTACACCTTC
>TRBD2|TRBV29-1|TRBJ2-3|15|NA
CSVGSGRAGTDTQYF
TGCAGCGTTGGTAGCGGGAGGGCCGGCACAGATACGCAGTATTTT
>TRBD2|TRBV5-1|TRBJ2-3|15|NA
CASSAAGAPRDTQYF
TGCGCCAGCAGCGCAGCGGGGGCCCCTAGAGATACGCAGTATTTT
>TRBD1|TRBV28|TRBJ1-5|15|NA
CASSYGQGTFQPQHF
TGTGCCAGCAGTTATGGACAGGGTACGTTTCAGCCCCAGCATTTT
>NA|TRBV18|TRBJ2-7|15|NA
CASSPQRERSHEQYF
TGTGCCAGCTCACCACAACGGGAGAGGTCTCACGAGCAGTACTTC
>TRBD1|TRBV7-9|TRBJ2-5|15|NA
CASSFSRQGEETQYF
TGTGCCAGCAGCTTCTCTAGACAGGGCGAAGAGACCCAGTACTTC
>NA|TRBV19|TRBJ1-2|13|NA
CASSIGLGDGYTF
TGTGCCAGTAGTATAGGGCTAGGAGATGGCTACACCTTC
>NA|TRBV30|TRBJ2-3|15|NA
CAWSVGAGSTDTQYF
TGTGCCTGGAGTGTCGGGGCGGGGAGCACAGATACGCAGTATTTT
>NA|TRBV7-2|TRBJ1-5|13|NA
CASSSYRDQPQHF
TGTGCCAGCAGCTCCTACCGAGATCAGCCCCAGCATTTT
>NA|TRBV2|TRBJ1-2|16|NA
CARPGQCYLANYGYTF
TGTGCCAGACCCGGACAGTGCTATTTAGCTAACTATGGCTACACCTTC
>NA|TRBV5-1|TRBJ2-3|17|NA
CASSAPGAGAARDTQYF
TGCGCCAGCAGCGCTCCGGGGGCGGGGGCCGCCCGAGATACGCAGTATTTT
>NA|TRBV6-2/TRBV6-3|TRBJ1-6|18|NA
CASSYEPGRPMDNSPLHF
TGTGCCAGCAGTTACGAGCCAGGCCGACCGATGGATAATTCACCCCTCCACTTT
>NA|TRBV5-4|TRBJ1-2|14|NA
CASSLVTGNYGYTF
TGTGCCAGCAGCTTGGTTACAGGGAACTATGGCTACACCTTC
>TRBD1|TRBV6-2/TRBV6-3|TRBJ1-1|14|NA
CASSPRGRGTEAFF
TGTGCCAGCAGTCCGAGGGGGCGCGGGACTGAAGCTTTCTTT
>NA|TRBV9|TRBJ2-3|15|NA
CASSVEAVGGDTQYF
TGTGCCAGCAGCGTAGAAGCGGTGGGTGGAGATACGCAGTATTTT
>TRBD1|TRBV5-4|TRBJ2-1|16|medium-sized
CASSLKDRGVGNEQFF
TGTGCCAGCAGCTTGAAGGACAGGGGGGTAGGTAATGAGCAGTTCTTC
>TRBD1|TRBV12-3/TRBV12-4|TRBJ1-2|11|NA
CASSDRAGYTF
TGTGCCAGCAGTGACAGGGCTGGCTACACCTTC
>NA|TRBV7-3|TRBJ2-1|15|NA
CASSLGRALYNEQFF
TGTGCCAGCAGCTTAGGGCGAGCACTCTACAATGAGCAGTTCTTC
>TRBD1|TRBV27|TRBJ1-2|15|NA
CASSPGQWWNYGYTF
TGTGCCAGCAGTCCGGGACAGTGGTGGAACTATGGCTACACCTTC
>TRBD1|TRBV7-2|TRBJ2-7|15|few
CASSWGTGAPYEQYF
TGTGCCAGCAGCTGGGGGACAGGGGCTCCCTACGAGCAGTACTTC
>NA|TRBV5-6|TRBJ2-5|12|NA
CASSLLRETQYF
TGTGCCAGCAGCTTGTTACGGGAGACCCAGTACTTC
>NA|TRBV14|TRBJ2-5|14|NA
CASSQGARSETQYF
TGTGCCAGCAGCCAAGGTGCTAGGTCGGAGACCCAGTACTTC
>TRBD2|TRBV18|TRBJ2-7|13|few
CASSRGGGPEQYF
TGTGCCAGCTCCCGGGGCGGGGGGCCCGAGCAGTACTTC
>NA|TRBV13|TRBJ1-2|14|NA
CASSLERSVHGYTF
TGTGCCAGCAGCTTAGAGCGCAGCGTCCATGGCTACACCTTC